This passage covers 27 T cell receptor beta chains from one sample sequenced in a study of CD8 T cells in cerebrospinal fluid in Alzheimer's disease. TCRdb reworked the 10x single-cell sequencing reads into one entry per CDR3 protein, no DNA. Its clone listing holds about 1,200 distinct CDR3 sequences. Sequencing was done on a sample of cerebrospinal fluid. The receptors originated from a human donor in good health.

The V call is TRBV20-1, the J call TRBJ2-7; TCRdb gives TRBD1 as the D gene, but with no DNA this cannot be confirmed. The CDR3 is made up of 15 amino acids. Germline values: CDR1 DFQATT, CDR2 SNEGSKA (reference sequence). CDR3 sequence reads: CSAQKPGQGAGEQYF.

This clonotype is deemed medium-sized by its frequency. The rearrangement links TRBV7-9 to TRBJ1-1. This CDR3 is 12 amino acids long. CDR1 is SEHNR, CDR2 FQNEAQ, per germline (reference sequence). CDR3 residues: CASRRQNTEAFF.

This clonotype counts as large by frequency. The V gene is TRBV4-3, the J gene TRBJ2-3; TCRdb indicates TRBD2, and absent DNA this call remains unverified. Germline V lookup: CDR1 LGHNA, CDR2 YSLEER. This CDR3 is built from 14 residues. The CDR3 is CASSQAPSRDTQYF.

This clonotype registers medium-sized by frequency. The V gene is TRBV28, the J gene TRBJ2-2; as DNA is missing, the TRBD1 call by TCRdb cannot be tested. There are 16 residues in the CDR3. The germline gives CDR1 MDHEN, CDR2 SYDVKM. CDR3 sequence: CASSPRLGVNTGELFF.

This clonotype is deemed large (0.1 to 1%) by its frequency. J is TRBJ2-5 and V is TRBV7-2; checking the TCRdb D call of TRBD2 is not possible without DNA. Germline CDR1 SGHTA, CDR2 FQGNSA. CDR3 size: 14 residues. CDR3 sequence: CASSLDQGGETQYF.

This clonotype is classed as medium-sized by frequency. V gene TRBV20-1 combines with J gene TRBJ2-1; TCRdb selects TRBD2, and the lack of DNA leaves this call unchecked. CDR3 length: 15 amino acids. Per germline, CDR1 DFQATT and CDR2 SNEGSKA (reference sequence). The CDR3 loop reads CSASVGRRTRNEQFF.

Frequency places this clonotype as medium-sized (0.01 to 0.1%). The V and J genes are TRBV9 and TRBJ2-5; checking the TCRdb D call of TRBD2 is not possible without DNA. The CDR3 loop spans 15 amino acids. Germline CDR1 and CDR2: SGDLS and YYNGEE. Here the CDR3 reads CASSVLAGGGETQYF.

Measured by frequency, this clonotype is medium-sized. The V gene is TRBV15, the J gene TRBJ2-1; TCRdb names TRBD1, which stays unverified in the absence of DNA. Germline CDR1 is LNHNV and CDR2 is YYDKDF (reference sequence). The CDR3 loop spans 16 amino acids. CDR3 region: CATSRDWATGYNEQFF.

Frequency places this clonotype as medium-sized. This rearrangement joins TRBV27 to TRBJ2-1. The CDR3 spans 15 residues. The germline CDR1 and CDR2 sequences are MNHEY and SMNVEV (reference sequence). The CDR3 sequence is CASSGSESSYNEQFF.

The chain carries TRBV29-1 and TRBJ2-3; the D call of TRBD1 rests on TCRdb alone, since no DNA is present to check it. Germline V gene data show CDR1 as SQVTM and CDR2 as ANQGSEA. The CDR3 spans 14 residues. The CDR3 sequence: CSCVPNASTDTQYF.

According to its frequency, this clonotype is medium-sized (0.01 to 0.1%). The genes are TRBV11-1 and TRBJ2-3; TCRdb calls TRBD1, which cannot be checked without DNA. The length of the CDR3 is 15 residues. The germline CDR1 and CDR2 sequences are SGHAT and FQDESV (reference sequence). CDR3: CASSPRDIVVVTQYF.

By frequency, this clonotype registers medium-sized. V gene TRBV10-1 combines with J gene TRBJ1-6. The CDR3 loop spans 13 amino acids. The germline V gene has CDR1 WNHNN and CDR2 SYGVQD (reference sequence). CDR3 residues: CASNQQNNSPLHF.

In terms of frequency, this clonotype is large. CDR3 protein: CASRNNGGDVHTEAFF. This chain links TRBV12-3 or TRBV12-4 with TRBJ1-1; TCRdb indicates TRBD1, and absent DNA this call remains unverified. CDR3 size: 16 residues.

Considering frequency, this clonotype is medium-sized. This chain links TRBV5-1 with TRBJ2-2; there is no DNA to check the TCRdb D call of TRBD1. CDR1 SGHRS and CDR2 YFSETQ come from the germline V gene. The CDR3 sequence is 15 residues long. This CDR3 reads CASSRDRGNTGELFF. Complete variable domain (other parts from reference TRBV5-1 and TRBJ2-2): KAGVTQTPRYLIKTRGQQVTLSCSPISGHRSVSWYQQTPGQGLQFLFEYFSETQRNKGNFPGRFSGRQFSNSRSEMNVSTLELGDSALYLCASSRDRGNTGELFFGEGSRLTVL.

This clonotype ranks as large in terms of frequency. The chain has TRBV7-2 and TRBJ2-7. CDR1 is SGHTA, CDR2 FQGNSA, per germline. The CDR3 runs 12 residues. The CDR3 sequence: CASSLPLGEQYF.

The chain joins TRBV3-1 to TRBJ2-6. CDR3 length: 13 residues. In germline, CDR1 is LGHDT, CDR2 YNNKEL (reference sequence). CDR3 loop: CASSQFGANVLTF. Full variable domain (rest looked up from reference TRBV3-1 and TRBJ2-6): DTAVSQTPKYLVTQMGNDKSIKCEQNLGHDTMYWYKQDSKKFLKIMFSYNNKELIINETVPNRFSPKSPDKAHLNLHINSLELGDSAVYFCASSQFGANVLTFGAGSRLTVL.

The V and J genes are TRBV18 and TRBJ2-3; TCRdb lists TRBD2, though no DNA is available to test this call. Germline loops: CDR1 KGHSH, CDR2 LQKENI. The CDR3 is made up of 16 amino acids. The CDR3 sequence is CASSVLAGVSTDTQYF.

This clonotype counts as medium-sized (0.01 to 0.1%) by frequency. CDR3: CASSFMGFAGETQYF. V usage is TRBV5-1 and J usage is TRBJ2-5; checking the TCRdb D call of TRBD2 is not possible without DNA. The CDR3 totals 15 residues. Germline V gives CDR1 SGHRS, CDR2 YFSETQ.

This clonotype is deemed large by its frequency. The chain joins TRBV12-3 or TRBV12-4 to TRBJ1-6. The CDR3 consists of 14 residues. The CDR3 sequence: CASSSWIVGSPLHF.

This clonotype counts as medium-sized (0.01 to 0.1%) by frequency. CDR3 loop: CASSHLTSGTNEQFF. The chain is built from TRBV7-8 and TRBJ2-1; the D gene TCRdb calls, TRBD2, cannot be checked with no DNA. Germline V gene lookup returns CDR1 SGHVS and CDR2 FQNEAQ. CDR3 length: 15 residues. Based on the CDR3 plus reference TRBV7-8 and TRBJ2-1, the full variable domain is GAGVSQSPRYKVAKRGQDVALRCDPISGHVSLFWYQQALGQGPEFLTYFQNEAQLDKSGLPSDRFFAERPEGSVSTLKIQRTQQEDSAVYLCASSHLTSGTNEQFFGPGTRLTVL.

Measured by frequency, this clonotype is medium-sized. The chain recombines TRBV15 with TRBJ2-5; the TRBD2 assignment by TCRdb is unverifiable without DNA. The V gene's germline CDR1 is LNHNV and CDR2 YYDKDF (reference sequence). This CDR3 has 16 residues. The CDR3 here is CATSRGTSGYQETQYF.

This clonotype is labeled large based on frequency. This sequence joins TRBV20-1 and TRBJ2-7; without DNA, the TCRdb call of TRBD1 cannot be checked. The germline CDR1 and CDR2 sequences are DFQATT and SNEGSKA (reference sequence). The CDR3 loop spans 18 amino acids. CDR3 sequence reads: CSARGVVSLSFTDYEQYF.

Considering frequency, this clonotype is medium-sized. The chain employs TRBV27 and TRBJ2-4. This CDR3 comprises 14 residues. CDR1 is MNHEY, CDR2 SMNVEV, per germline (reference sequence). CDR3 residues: CASSPELAKNIQYF.

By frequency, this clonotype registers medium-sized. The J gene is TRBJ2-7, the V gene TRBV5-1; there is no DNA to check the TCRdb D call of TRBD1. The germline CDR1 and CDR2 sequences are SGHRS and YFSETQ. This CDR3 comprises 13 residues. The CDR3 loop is CASNTDRDLEQYF. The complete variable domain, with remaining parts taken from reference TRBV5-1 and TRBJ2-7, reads KAGVTQTPRYLIKTRGQQVTLSCSPISGHRSVSWYQQTPGQGLQFLFEYFSETQRNKGNFPGRFSGRQFSNSRSEMNVSTLELGDSALYLCASNTDRDLEQYFGPGTRLTVT.

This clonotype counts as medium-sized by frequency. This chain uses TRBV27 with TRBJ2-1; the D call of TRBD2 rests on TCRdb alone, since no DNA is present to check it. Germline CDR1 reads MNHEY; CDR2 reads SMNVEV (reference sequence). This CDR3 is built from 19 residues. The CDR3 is CASSLPGLAGGHRSTEQFF.

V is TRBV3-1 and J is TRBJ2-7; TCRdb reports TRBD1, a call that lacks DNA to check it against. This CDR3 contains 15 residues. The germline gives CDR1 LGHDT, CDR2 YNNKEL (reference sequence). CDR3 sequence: CASSQDITGGYEQYF.

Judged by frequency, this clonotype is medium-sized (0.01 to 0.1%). The chain's CDR3 is CASSRGGLPTEAFF. This sequence joins TRBV11-2 and TRBJ1-1; TCRdb's D gene call, TRBD1, goes unchecked for lack of DNA. Per the germline V gene, CDR1 is SGHAT and CDR2 is FQNNGV. The CDR3 length is 14 residues.